This T cell receptor beta chain was observed in a study of Graves' ophthalmopathy and Graves' hyperthyroidism. This clonotype has ten or more counts. From RNA, the CDR3 regions of TCR beta chains were amplified and sequenced. The library came from an HTBI-primed first-round RT-PCR and a second-round multiplex PCR. In TCRdb, the multiplex PCR reads were re-called with MiXCR into one record per CDR3 protein. Of 300,000 to 450,000 distinct CDR3 sequences in the sample, about 15% were seen once. The receptor's source is an adult woman with stable Graves' hyperthyroidism. The sequenced material came from peripheral blood.

The CDR3 DNA follows: TGTGCCAGCAGTGAAAACGGACTAGCGGCCTACGAGCAGTACTTC. Protein product: CASSENGLAAYEQYF. The V gene is TRBV6-1, the J gene TRBJ2-7; 10 bases are shared with TRBD2. V lost 2 bases to trimming and J lost 2 bases; unmatched junction nucleotides: 3. This CDR3 is 15 amino acids long. Germline V gives CDR1 MNHNS, CDR2 SASEGT.